This T cell receptor beta chain was obtained from a study of post-analysis software for immune sequencing data. Study outcomes and limitations: Pronounced co-clustering by F measure was evident among identically batched samples. The five TRBV segments detected at higher frequency in patients than in controls included TRBV5-6, TRBV5-1 and TRBV20-1.

Details on this clonotype: The antigen is not known.

Losses at the gene ends were 4 bases for V and 2 bases for J; bases not matched to a gene: 6. The CDR3 loop spans 15 amino acids. The germline V gene encodes CDR1 SNHLY and CDR2 FYNNEI. Unique molecular identifiers tagged the TCR beta cDNA libraries. Researchers reported 400,000 to 600,000 cDNA molecules coming from 1 to 10 million T cells. TCRdb passed the PCR reads through MiXCR, listing each CDR3 protein once. The sample consists of 380,000 or so distinct CDR3 sequences, less than 40% of them appearing once. The sequenced material came from blood. This TCR was recovered from a girl aged 5-17 years with multiple sclerosis. The chain couples TRBV2 to TRBJ2-5; 8 bases agree with TRBD2. Written as DNA, the CDR3 is TGTGCCAGCAGTGTGCGGGGGGAGTCTCAAGAGACCCAGTACTTC. Translated, it gives CASSVRGESQETQYF.